This TCR beta chain was sequenced in a study of metastatic and nonmetastatic thyroid tumors. Study-level information: The study looked at repertoires side by side in blood and in tumor or nodule tissue from malignant and benign thyroid patients. General study results and limits: As reported, TCR beta diversity in blood and tumor was significantly higher in malignant thyroid tumors than in benign nodules.

This clone was found a few times. Its antigen is unknown. An end of the junction differs from the germline gene, which may be a read error. Per the original methods: A distant-metastasis classifier for papillary thyroid cancer was built using CDR3 differences across clinicopathological groups. TCRdb re-called the PCR reads through MiXCR. TCRdb's processing, not the authors' own work, is the source of the V and J calls. The data contain 13,000 or so clones, 26% of them singletons. The CDR3 is 16 amino acids. Ahead of thyroid surgery, no patient had received treatment of any kind. The sample consisted of tumor tissue. The V gene is TRBV12-3 or TRBV12-4, the J gene TRBJ2-1, with a weak D call TRBD2 (6 bases). The sequence came from a female donor with papillary thyroid cancer or a benign thyroid nodule (not recorded which). Some clones in this sample may be carry-over from other donors' samples. In nucleotides, the CDR3 is TGTGCCAGCAGTTCCCGGGACTCCAAATGGGCCAATCAGCAGTTCTTC. Its protein product is CASSSRDSKWANQQFF.